These T cell receptor beta chains were read from a single sample in a study of cytomegalovirus exposure and HLA in healthy donors. Data came from immunoSEQ multiplex PCR; TCRdb stores just in-frame clones and leaves some out. The data hold roughly 300,000 clones, with around 87% observed a single time. The specimen sequenced was PBMCs. Receptors were obtained from a woman aged 18-29 years in good health and CMV-seronegative. Each CDR3 is given with its conserved first and last residue. The D gene is left open where the match is weak. Some rows mark clone size as missing; the rest say once, few, many or name a class of expanded clone.

>TRBD1|TRBV2|TRBJ2-3|-
CASHSGTGGPDTQYF
TGTGCCAGCCACAGCGGGACAGGGGGACCAGATACGCAGTATTTT
>TRBD2|TRBV6-1|TRBJ2-5|-
CASSAPTSGRALETQYF
TGTGCCAGCAGTGCCCCAACTAGCGGGAGGGCCTTAGAGACCCAGTACTTC
>TRBD2|TRBV28|TRBJ2-3|-
CASSLVLAGKDTQYF
TGTGCCAGCAGTTTAGTACTAGCGGGAAAGGATACGCAGTATTTT
>-|TRBV5-4|TRBJ2-7|-
CASSLGGGAVEQYF
TGTGCCAGCAGCTTGGGGGGGGGCGCAGTCGAGCAGTACTTC
>-|TRBV25-1|TRBJ2-7|-
CASSEATISYEQYF
TGTGCCAGCAGTGAAGCGACTATCTCCTACGAGCAGTACTTC
>-|TRBV27|TRBJ1-2|few
CASSNRENYGYTF
TGTGCCAGCAGCAACAGGGAGAACTATGGCTACACCTTC
>-|TRBV27|TRBJ2-5|-
CASSLDRFQETQYF
TGTGCCAGCAGTTTGGACAGATTCCAAGAGACCCAGTACTTC
>-|TRBV14|TRBJ2-7|-
CASSQETGGPSEQYF
TGTGCCAGCAGCCAAGAGACAGGTGGCCCGAGCGAGCAGTACTTC
>-|TRBV28|TRBJ1-1|few
CASTKWSGVNTEAFF
TGTGCCAGCACCAAATGGTCAGGGGTGAACACTGAAGCTTTCTTT
>-|TRBV13|TRBJ2-1|-
CASSARDFSYNEQFF
TGTGCCAGCAGCGCCCGGGACTTTTCCTACAATGAGCAGTTCTTC
>TRBD1|TRBV6-1|TRBJ1-2|-
CASSAWDSTSPSGYGYTF
TGTGCCAGCAGTGCGTGGGACAGTACCTCGCCCTCGGGCTATGGCTACACCTTC
>TRBD2|TRBV14|TRBJ2-1|-
CASSQDRGLAGKFF
TGTGCCAGCAGCCAAGACCGGGGACTAGCGGGGAAGTTCTTC
>TRBD2|TRBV29-1|TRBJ2-1|-
CSVVRAGDSNEQFF
TGCAGCGTTGTTCGAGCGGGAGACTCCAATGAGCAGTTCTTC
>-|TRBV28|TRBJ1-6|-
CASSLSGAWGSPLHF
TGTGCCAGCAGTTTATCTGGGGCTTGGGGTTCACCCCTCCACTTT